This T cell receptor (beta chain) was profiled in a study of control samples from healthy donors and cancer patients. The assay was immunoSEQ multiplex PCR, and TCRdb's table has in-frame clones only and misses some. The table shows roughly 370,000 clones, with around 90% occurring only once. V lost 2 bases and J 3 bases, leaving 11 bases between the germline ends. Germline CDR1 reads LNHDA; CDR2 reads SQIVND (reference sequence). The CDR3 extends over 15 amino acids. Sequenced sample: PBMCs. The chain recombines TRBV19 with TRBJ2-1; D possibly corresponds to TRBD2 (5 bases). The sequence derives from a man aged 40-49 years with head and neck cancer. The CDR3: CASSITPAGYNEQFF. The DNA of the CDR3 is TGTGCCAGTAGTATAACCCCCGCGGGCTACAATGAGCAGTTCTTC.